This T cell receptor beta chain is from a study of CD8+ T cells in alopecia areata. Study-wide results and limits: Lesional tissue from the scalp (especially in alopecia totalis/universalis) showed higher clonality than normal scalp. Sharing of TCR sequences between patients (possibly for HLA-related reasons) was less clear than in mice.

Extracted RNA was reverse transcribed, and the resulting cDNA served as sequencing template. TCRdb keeps only in-frame clones here, not all; method: immunoSEQ multiplex PCR. The sample has around 3,500 clones, 65% to 75% seen once. Of note for this clone: The antigen is not known.

The CDR3 totals 15 residues. V was cut by 4 bases and J by 4 bases, with 14 bases left in between. Per germline, CDR1 SGHRS and CDR2 YFSETQ. The treatment: oral pan-JAK inhibitor, 5-10 mg twice daily. Alopecia areata patients gave lesional scalp punch biopsies and peripheral blood samples. This specimen consisted of skin, obtained at week 24, from a patient treated with tofacitinib. This sequence joins TRBV5-1 and TRBJ2-2; possibly TRBD1 or TRBD2 for D (6 bases each). The clonotype originates from a human donor with alopecia areata. The CDR3 DNA reads TGCGCCAGCAGCGGAGGGGGGTTGGCCACCGGGGAGCTGTTTTTT. This gives the protein CASSGGGLATGELFF.